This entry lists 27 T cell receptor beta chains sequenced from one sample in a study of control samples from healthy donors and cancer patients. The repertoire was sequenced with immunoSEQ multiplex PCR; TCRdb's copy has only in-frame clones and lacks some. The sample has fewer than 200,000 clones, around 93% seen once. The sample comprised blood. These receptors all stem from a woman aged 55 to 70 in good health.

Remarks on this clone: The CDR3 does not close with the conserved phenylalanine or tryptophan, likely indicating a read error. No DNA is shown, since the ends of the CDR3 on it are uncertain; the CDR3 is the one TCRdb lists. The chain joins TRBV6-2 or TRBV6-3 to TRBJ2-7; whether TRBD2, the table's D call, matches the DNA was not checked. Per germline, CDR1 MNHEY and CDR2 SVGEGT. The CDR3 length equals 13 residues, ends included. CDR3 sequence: CASSPRLAGGPRI.

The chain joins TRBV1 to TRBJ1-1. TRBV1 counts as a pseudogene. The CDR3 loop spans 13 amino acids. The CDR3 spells CTSSWTRHTEAFF. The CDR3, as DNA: TGCACCAGCAGCTGGACGAGGCACACTGAAGCTTTCTTT.

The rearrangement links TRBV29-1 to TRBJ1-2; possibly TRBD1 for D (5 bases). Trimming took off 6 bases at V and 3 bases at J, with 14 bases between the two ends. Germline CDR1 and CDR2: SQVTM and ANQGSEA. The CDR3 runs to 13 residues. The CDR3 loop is CSVRRAEDYGYTF. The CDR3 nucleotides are TGCAGCGTACGCAGGGCGGAGGACTATGGCTACACCTTC.

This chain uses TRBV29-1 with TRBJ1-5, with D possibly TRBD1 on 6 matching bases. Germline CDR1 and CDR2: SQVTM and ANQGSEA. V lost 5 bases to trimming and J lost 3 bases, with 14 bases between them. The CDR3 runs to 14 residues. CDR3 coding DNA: TGCAGCGTTAGCGAAACAGGGCCCAATCAGCCCCAGCATTTT. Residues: CSVSETGPNQPQHF.

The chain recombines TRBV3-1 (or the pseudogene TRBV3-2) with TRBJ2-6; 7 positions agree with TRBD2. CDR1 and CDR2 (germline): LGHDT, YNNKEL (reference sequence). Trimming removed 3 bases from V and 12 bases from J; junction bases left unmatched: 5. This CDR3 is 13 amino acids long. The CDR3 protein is CASSQGGYGVLTF. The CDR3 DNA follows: TGTGCCAGCAGCCAGGGGGGGTATGGCGTCCTGACTTTC.

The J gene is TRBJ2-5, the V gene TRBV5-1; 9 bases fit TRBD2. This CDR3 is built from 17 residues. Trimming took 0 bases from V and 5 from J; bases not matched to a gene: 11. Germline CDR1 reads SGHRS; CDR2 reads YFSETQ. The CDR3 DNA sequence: TGCGCCAGCAGCTTGGAGGTGGGCGGGGGGGCCCTGGAGACCCAGTACTTC. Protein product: CASSLEVGGGALETQYF. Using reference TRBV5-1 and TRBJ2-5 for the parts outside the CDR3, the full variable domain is KAGVTQTPRYLIKTRGQQVTLSCSPISGHRSVSWYQQTPGQGLQFLFEYFSETQRNKGNFPGRFSGRQFSNSRSEMNVSTLELGDSALYLCASSLEVGGGALETQYFGPGTRLLVL.

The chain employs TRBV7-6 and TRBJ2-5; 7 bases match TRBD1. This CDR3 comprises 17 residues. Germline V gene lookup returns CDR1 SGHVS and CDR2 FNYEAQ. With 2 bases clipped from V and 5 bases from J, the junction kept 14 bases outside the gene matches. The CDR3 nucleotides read TGTGCCAGCAGCTTAAGAACAGGGGCCCTGGCTGGCGAGACCCAGTACTTC. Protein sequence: CASSLRTGALAGETQYF.

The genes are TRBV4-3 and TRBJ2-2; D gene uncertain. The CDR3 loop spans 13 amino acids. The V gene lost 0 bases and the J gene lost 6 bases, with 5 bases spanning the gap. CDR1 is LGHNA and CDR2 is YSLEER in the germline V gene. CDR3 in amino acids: CASSQEQAGELFF. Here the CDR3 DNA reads TGCGCCAGCAGCCAAGAACAAGCCGGGGAGCTGTTTTTT.

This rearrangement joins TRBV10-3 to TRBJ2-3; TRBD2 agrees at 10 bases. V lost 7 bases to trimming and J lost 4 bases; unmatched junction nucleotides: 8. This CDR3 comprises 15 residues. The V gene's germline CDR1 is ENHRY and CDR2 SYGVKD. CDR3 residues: CAITATSGVPDTQYF. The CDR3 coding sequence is TGTGCCATCACCGCCACTAGCGGGGTACCAGATACGCAGTATTTT.

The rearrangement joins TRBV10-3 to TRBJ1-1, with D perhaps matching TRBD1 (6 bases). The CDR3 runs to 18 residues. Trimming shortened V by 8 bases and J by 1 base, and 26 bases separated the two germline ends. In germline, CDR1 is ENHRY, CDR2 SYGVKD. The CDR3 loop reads CAIRRSGGEASGNTEAFF. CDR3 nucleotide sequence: TGTGCCATCCGTCGATCGGGGGGCGAGGCTTCTGGGAACACTGAAGCTTTCTTT.

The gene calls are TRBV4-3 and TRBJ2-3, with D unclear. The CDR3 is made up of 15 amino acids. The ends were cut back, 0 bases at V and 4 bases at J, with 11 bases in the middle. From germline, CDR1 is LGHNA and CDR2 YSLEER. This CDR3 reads CASSQDLGFADTQYF. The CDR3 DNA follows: TGCGCCAGCAGCCAAGATTTGGGGTTCGCAGATACGCAGTATTTT.

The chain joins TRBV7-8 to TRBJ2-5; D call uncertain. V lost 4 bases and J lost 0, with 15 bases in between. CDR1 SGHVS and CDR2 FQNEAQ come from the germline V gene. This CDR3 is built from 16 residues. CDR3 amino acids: CASSSNPGVNQETQYF. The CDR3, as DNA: TGTGCCAGCAGCTCGAACCCAGGTGTAAACCAAGAGACCCAGTACTTC.

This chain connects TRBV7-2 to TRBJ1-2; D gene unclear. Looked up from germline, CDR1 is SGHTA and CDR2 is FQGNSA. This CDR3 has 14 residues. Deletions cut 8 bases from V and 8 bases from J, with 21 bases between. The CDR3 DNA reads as TGTGCCAGCGCACGCGACGGGGTTTTCTTAGGCTACACCTTC. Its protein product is CASARDGVFLGYTF.

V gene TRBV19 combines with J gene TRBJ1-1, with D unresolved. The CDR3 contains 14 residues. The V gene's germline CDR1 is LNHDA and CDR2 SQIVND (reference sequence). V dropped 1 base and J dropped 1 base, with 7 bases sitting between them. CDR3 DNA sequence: TGTGCCAGTAGTATAGGGCCAGCGAACACTGAAGCTTTCTTT. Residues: CASSIGPANTEAFF.

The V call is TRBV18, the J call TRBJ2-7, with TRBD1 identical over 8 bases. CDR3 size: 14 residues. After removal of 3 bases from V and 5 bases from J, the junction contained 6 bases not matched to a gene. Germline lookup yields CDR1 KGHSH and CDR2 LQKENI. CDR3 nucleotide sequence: TGTGCCAGCTCACCCGGACAGGGACTCCACGAGCAGTACTTC. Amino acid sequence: CASSPGQGLHEQYF.

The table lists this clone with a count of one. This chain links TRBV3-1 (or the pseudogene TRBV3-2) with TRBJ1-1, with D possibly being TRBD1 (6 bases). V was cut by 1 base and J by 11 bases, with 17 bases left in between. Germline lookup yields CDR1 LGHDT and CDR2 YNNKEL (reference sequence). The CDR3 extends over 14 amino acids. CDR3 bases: TGTGCCAGCAGCCAAGTGTCTGGGGGCACGACTGCTTTCTTT. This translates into CASSQVSGGTTAFF.

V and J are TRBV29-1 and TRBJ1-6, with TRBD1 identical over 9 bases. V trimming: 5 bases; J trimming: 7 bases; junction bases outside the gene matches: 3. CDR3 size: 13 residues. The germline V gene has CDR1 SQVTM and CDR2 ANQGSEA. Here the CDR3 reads CSVSDRGNSPLHF. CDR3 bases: TGCAGCGTTTCGGACAGGGGAAATTCACCCCTCCACTTT.

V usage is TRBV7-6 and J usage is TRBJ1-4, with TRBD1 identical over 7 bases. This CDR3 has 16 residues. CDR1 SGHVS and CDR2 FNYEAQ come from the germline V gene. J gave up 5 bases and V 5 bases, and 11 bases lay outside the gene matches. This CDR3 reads CASSPVTGTRNEKLFF. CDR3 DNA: TGTGCCAGCAGCCCAGTGACAGGGACTAGGAATGAAAAACTGTTTTTT.

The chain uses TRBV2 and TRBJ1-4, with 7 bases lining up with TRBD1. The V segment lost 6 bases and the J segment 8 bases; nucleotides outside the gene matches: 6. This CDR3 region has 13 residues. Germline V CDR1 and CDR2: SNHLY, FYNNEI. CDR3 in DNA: TGTGCCAGCAGGGGACAGCCTCAGGAAAAACTGTTTTTT. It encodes CASRGQPQEKLFF.

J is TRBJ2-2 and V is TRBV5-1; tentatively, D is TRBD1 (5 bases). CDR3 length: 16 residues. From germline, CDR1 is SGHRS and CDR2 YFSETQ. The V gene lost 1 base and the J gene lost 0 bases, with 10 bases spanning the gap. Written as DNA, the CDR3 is TGCGCCAGCAGCTTGTTTGACAGAGCGAACACCGGGGAGCTGTTTTTT. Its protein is CASSLFDRANTGELFF.

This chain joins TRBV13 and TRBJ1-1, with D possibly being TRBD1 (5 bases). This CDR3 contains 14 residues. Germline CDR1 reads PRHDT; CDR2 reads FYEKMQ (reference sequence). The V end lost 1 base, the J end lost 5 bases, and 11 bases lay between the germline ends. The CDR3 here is CASSLDRYGTEAFF. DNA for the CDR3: TGTGCCAGCAGCTTAGACAGGTATGGGACTGAAGCTTTCTTT.

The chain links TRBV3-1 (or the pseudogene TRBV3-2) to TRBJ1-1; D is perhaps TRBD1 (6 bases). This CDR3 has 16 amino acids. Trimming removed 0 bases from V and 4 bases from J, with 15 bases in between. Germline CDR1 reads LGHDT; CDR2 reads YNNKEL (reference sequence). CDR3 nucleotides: TGTGCCAGCAGCCAAGATAGGGGGTTGGGAAGCACTGAAGCTTTCTTT. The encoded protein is CASSQDRGLGSTEAFF.

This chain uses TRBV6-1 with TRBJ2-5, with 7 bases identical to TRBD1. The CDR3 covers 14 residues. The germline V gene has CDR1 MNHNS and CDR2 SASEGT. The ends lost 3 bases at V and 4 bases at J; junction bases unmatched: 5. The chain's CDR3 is CASSERAGGETQYF. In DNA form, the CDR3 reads TGTGCCAGCAGTGAGAGGGCAGGGGGAGAGACCCAGTACTTC.

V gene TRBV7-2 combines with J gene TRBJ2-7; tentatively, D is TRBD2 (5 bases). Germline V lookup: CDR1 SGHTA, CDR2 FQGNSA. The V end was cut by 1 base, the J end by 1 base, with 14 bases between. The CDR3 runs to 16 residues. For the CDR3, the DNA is TGTGCCAGCAGCTTAGGATCCTCTTCGGGATCCTACGAGCAGTACTTC. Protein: CASSLGSSSGSYEQYF. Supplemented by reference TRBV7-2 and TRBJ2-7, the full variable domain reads GAGVSQSPSNKVTEKGKDVELRCDPISGHTALYWYRQSLGQGLEFLIYFQGNSAPDKSGLPSDRFSAERTGGSVSTLTIQRTQQEDSAVYLCASSLGSSSGSYEQYFGPGTRLTVT.

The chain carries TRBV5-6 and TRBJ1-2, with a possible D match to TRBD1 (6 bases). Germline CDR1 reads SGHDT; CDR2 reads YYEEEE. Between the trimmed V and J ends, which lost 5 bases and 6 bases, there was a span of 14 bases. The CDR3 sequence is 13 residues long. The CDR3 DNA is TGTGCCAGCAGTCGTGAGTACAGGGATGGCTACACCTTC. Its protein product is CASSREYRDGYTF.

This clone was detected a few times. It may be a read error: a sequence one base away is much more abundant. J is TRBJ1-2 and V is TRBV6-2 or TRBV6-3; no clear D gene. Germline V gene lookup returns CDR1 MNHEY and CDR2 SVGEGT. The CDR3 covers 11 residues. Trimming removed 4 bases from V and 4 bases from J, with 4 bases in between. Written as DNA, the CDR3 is TGTGCCAGCAGTTCGGGCTATGGCTACACCTTC. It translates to CASSSGYGYTF.

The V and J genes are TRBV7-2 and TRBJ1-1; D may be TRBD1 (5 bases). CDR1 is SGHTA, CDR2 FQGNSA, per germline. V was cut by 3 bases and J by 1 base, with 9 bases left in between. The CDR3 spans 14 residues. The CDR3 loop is CASSFDRGNTEAFF. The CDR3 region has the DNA TGTGCCAGCAGCTTTGATAGGGGGAACACTGAAGCTTTCTTT. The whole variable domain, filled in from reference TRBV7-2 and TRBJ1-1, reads GAGVSQSPSNKVTEKGKDVELRCDPISGHTALYWYRQSLGQGLEFLIYFQGNSAPDKSGLPSDRFSAERTGGSVSTLTIQRTQQEDSAVYLCASSFDRGNTEAFFGQGTRLTVV.